The clone carrying this T cell receptor beta chain was counted ten times or more. The record originates from a study of CD8 T cells in ankylosing spondylitis. One entry per CDR3 protein results from TCRdb running MiXCR on the 5' RACE reads. The sample consists of some 140,000 distinct CDR3 sequences, 7% to 10% of them appearing once. The sequence came from a male donor with ankylosing spondylitis. The sequencing input was synovial fluid, either unsorted or a sorted T cell fraction (not recorded which).

CDR3 nucleotide sequence: TGCAGTGCTACCCGAGGACCTTGGAACACTGAAGCTTTCTTT. Its translation: CSATRGPWNTEAFF. The chain carries TRBV20-1 and TRBJ1-1; D gene uncertain. V was shortened by 4 bases and J by 1 base, with 13 bases between the two germline ends. The CDR3 runs 14 residues. CDR1 and CDR2 from the germline V gene are DFQATT and SNEGSKA (reference sequence).